This T cell receptor (beta chain) was found in a study of shared clonotypes between healthy human individuals. Losses at the gene ends were 0 bases for V and 6 bases for J; bases not matched to a gene: 4. The germline CDR1 and CDR2 sequences are SGHRS and YFSETQ. The CDR3 sequence is 14 residues long. The repertoire was sequenced with immunoSEQ multiplex PCR; TCRdb's copy has only in-frame clones and lacks some. The data hold 1.6 million or so clones, with approximately 98.5% observed a single time. This chain links TRBV5-1 with TRBJ1-1; 8 nucleotides agree with TRBD1. The sequencing sample was made of naive CD4+ T cells sorted from blood. Subset: CD45RA+ positively selected. The source of this sequence is a man aged 25 to 45 in good health. CDR3 protein: CASSLVQGVAEAFF. CDR3 DNA sequence: TGCGCCAGCAGCTTGGTACAGGGGGTCGCTGAAGCTTTCTTT.